Below, 17 T cell receptor beta chains from the same sample are listed, as sequenced in a study of T-cell memory formation after mild COVID-19. TCRdb reanalysed the 5' RACE reads using MiXCR and keeps one entry per CDR3 protein. The sample yields about 140,000 distinct CDR3 sequences, about 15% seen once. Sequenced: PBMCs or a T cell subset sorted from them (not recorded which). The receptors were sampled from an adult woman who had mild COVID-19 (a few samples of this study predate the infection). Cell type and time point are not known.

Only a few counts were recorded for this clonotype. This CDR3 is CASSVVSQETQYF. As DNA, the CDR3 is TGTGCCAGCAGCGTAGTCTCCCAAGAGACCCAGTACTTC. The chain uses TRBV9 and TRBJ2-5; the D is unclear. The CDR3 runs to 13 residues. Trimming pared 0 bases from V and 1 base from J, leaving 4 bases between. Germline values: CDR1 SGDLS, CDR2 YYNGEE.

This clonotype was seen only a few times. This chain connects TRBV28 to TRBJ2-1; 9 bases fit TRBD1. Germline CDR1 reads MDHEN; CDR2 reads SYDVKM. The V gene end was trimmed by 3 bases and the J gene end by 2 bases; junction bases not matched to a gene: 5. This CDR3 is built from 16 residues. CDR3 sequence (DNA): TGTGCCAGCAGTTTTGGGGACAGGGCCACCTACAATGAGCAGTTCTTC. Encoded protein: CASSFGDRATYNEQFF.

Only a few counts were recorded for this clonotype. The chain uses TRBV7-6 and TRBJ2-2, with TRBD2 identical over 14 bases. The CDR3 runs 15 residues. J was trimmed by 5 bases and V by 4 bases; bases with no gene match: 0. Germline values: CDR1 SGHVS, CDR2 FNYEAQ. DNA of the CDR3: TGTGCCAGCAGCTGGACTAGCGGGAGGACCGGGGAGCTGTTTTTT. Encoded protein: CASSWTSGRTGELFF.

This clonotype showed up just a few times. The chain recombines TRBV7-9 with TRBJ2-7, with D perhaps matching TRBD1 or TRBD2 (5 bases each). Trimming took off 3 bases at V and 6 bases at J, with 18 bases between the two ends. In germline, CDR1 is SEHNR, CDR2 FQNEAQ (reference sequence). The CDR3 has 15 amino acids. CDR3 sequence: CASSFTDPEGREQYF. CDR3 sequence (DNA): TGTGCCAGCAGCTTCACGGACCCTGAGGGACGCGAGCAGTACTTC.

The chain links TRBV20-1 to TRBJ1-1, with a possible D match to TRBD1 (6 bases). Per germline, CDR1 DFQATT and CDR2 SNEGSKA (reference sequence). Trimming took off 6 bases at V and 1 base at J, with 6 bases between the two ends. The CDR3 sequence is 11 residues long. The CDR3, as DNA: TGCAGTGCGACAGGGAACACTGAAGCTTTCTTT. It codes for CSATGNTEAFF.

This clonotype was seen a handful of times. The CDR3: CASSPGTGPPYEQYF. The CDR3 DNA is TGTGCCAGCAGTCCTGGGACAGGCCCTCCCTACGAGCAGTACTTC. The chain has TRBV12-3 or TRBV12-4 and TRBJ2-7; 8 bases agree with TRBD1. The CDR3 consists of 15 residues. The ends lost 5 bases at V and 2 bases at J; junction bases unmatched: 8.

This clonotype was observed a handful of times. The V and J genes are TRBV5-1 and TRBJ2-1; D might be TRBD1 (6 bases). CDR1 and CDR2 (germline): SGHRS, YFSETQ. V shed 0 bases and J shed 2 bases, with 12 bases lying between them. The CDR3 sequence is 16 residues long. The CDR3 loop reads CASSLGGSGAYNEQFF. CDR3 DNA: TGCGCCAGCAGCTTGGGAGGGTCAGGGGCCTACAATGAGCAGTTCTTC.

CDR3 DNA sequence: TGTGCCAGCAGGCGGACAGGGGGCACCGGGGAGCTGTTTTTT. Residues: CASRRTGGTGELFF. This chain uses TRBV2 with TRBJ2-2; TRBD1 matches 10 bases. The CDR3 has 14 amino acids. Germline lookup yields CDR1 SNHLY and CDR2 FYNNEI. V shed 6 bases, J shed 4 bases, and the junction held 2 bases outside the gene matches.

J is TRBJ1-2 and V is TRBV12-3 or TRBV12-4; D gene unclear. The CDR3 is 13 residues long. V lost 1 base to trimming and J lost 4 bases, with 7 bases between them. DNA of the CDR3: TGTGCCAGCAGTTTAGTGAACGTCTATGGCTACACCTTC. This encodes CASSLVNVYGYTF.

This clonotype has only a few counts. The rearrangement uses TRBV2 and TRBJ2-3; 8 bases match TRBD2. Per germline, CDR1 SNHLY and CDR2 FYNNEI. The CDR3 loop spans 14 amino acids. J lost 4 bases, V lost 3 bases, and 3 bases had no gene match. In DNA form, the CDR3 reads TGTGCCAGCAGTGAGACTAGCGTTCCAGATACGCAGTATTTT. It yields the protein CASSETSVPDTQYF.

The J gene is TRBJ2-1, the V gene TRBV21-1; the table's D call, TRBD2, has no DNA check behind it. TRBV21-1 is flagged as a pseudogene. The CDR3 spans 13 residues. The CDR3 DNA sequence: TGTGCCCCCACCCGGGGGGCCGCAATGAAGCAGTTCTTC. As protein: CAPTRGAAMKQFF.

Ten or more counts support this clonotype. J is TRBJ2-1 and V is TRBV7-2; 7 nucleotides agree with TRBD1. V lost 5 bases, J lost 9 bases, and 4 bases stayed unmatched. CDR3 length: 12 amino acids. Germline loops: CDR1 SGHTA, CDR2 FQGNSA. CDR3 protein: CASSHTGVEQFF. CDR3 bases: TGTGCCAGCAGCCATACAGGGGTTGAGCAGTTCTTC.

This clonotype has at least ten counts. V gene TRBV29-1 combines with J gene TRBJ1-1; the match to TRBD1 covers 7 bases. CDR3 size: 13 residues. Germline-derived CDR1 and CDR2 are SQVTM and ANQGSEA. Trimming cost V 7 bases and J 0 bases; bases outside gene matches: 5. The DNA for the CDR3 is TGCAGCGCGTCGACAGGGATGAACACTGAAGCTTTCTTT. This translates into CSASTGMNTEAFF.

This clonotype came up once. The chain employs TRBV4-3 and TRBJ2-7, with 10 bases lining up with TRBD1. Germline trimming cut 0 bases from V and 3 bases from J; bases unmatched to any gene: 2. Germline V CDR1 and CDR2: LGHNA, YSLEER. This CDR3 comprises 15 residues. This chain's CDR3 is CASSQEDRGIYEQYF. The CDR3 DNA sequence: TGCGCCAGCAGCCAAGAGGACAGGGGGATCTACGAGCAGTACTTC.

The chain employs TRBV12-3 or TRBV12-4 and TRBJ2-6; tentative D call: TRBD2 (5 bases). This CDR3 region has 14 residues. V was shortened by 5 bases and J by 11 bases, with 16 bases between the two germline ends. The CDR3 nucleotides read TGTGCCAGCAGTACTCCGGGGAGACCCGACGTCCTGACTTTC. It yields the protein CASSTPGRPDVLTF.

The chain couples TRBV5-1 to TRBJ1-2; no clear D. The CDR3 is 13 residues long. Germline V gene data show CDR1 as SGHRS and CDR2 as YFSETQ. The V gene lost 1 base and the J gene lost 0 bases, with 4 bases spanning the gap. In DNA form, the CDR3 reads TGCGCCAGCAGCTTGCCGGCTAACTATGGCTACACCTTC. Protein product: CASSLPANYGYTF.

The CDR3 loop is CASSFDRDSGEQYF. CDR3 coding DNA: TGTGCCAGTAGTTTCGACCGGGACAGCGGCGAGCAGTACTTC. The chain links TRBV19 to TRBJ2-7; TRBD1 matches at 7 bases. From germline, CDR1 is LNHDA and CDR2 SQIVND (reference sequence). J was trimmed by 6 bases and V by 5 bases; bases with no gene match: 10. The CDR3 contains 14 residues.